The 18 T cell receptor beta chains in this list originate from one sample, sequenced in a study of T-cell memory formation after mild COVID-19. TCRdb analysed the 5' RACE reads with MiXCR anew, one entry per CDR3 protein. The table includes hundreds of thousands of distinct CDR3 sequences, under 15% detected once. What was sequenced was PBMCs or a T cell subset sorted from them (not recorded which). The receptor source for this set is a young man who had mild COVID-19 (a few samples of this study predate the infection). Cell type and time point are not known.

This clonotype was counted between two and nine times. The chain joins TRBV7-9 to TRBJ2-7; TRBD2 aligns across 7 bases. This CDR3 has 13 amino acids. The J segment lost 3 bases and the V segment lost 5 bases, leaving 4 bases of the junction unmatched. Germline V gives CDR1 SEHNR, CDR2 FQNEAQ (reference sequence). CDR3 sequence (DNA): TGTGCCAGCAGCACCGGGGGGAACTACGAGCAGTACGTC. Protein sequence: CASSTGGNYEQYV.

The gene calls are TRBV5-1 and TRBJ2-1; a possible D gene is TRBD2 (6 bases). The germline V and J ends were trimmed by 4 bases and 8 bases, with 10 bases remaining between them. The germline V gene has CDR1 SGHRS and CDR2 YFSETQ. The CDR3 is made up of 12 amino acids. The CDR3 protein is CASSAGGYEQFF. CDR3 sequence (DNA): TGCGCCAGCAGCGCTGGGGGGTATGAGCAGTTCTTC.

The J gene is TRBJ2-4, the V gene TRBV7-3; no firm D call. Germline V lookup: CDR1 SGHTA, CDR2 FQGTGA. V was pared by 5 bases and J by 9 bases, with 14 bases between. The CDR3 spans 13 residues. The CDR3 nucleotides are TGTGCCAGCAGCCAAGGGTGGAACGGCATTCAGTACTTC. It translates to CASSQGWNGIQYF.

The chain uses TRBV5-1 and TRBJ1-4; TRBD1 matches at 10 bases. Germline trimming cut 5 bases from V and 3 bases from J; bases unmatched to any gene: 4. This CDR3 contains 15 residues. Germline values: CDR1 SGHRS, CDR2 YFSETQ. This CDR3 is CASRDRGNANEKLFF. CDR3 bases: TGCGCCAGCAGGGACAGGGGGAACGCTAATGAAAAACTGTTTTTT.

V usage is TRBV5-1 and J usage is TRBJ2-1; D not certain. This CDR3 spans 14 amino acids. V was trimmed by 0 bases and J by 4 bases, leaving 8 bases between them. Per germline, CDR1 SGHRS and CDR2 YFSETQ. The CDR3 sequence: CASSLEVQYNEQFF. DNA for the CDR3: TGCGCCAGCAGCTTGGAGGTTCAATACAATGAGCAGTTCTTC.

In its sample, this clonotype was seen a few times. The rearrangement links TRBV7-8 to TRBJ2-3; D remains unclear. Germline CDR1 is SGHVS and CDR2 is FQNEAQ. The length of the CDR3 is 17 residues. V shed 3 bases and J shed 0 bases, with 16 bases lying between them. As DNA, the CDR3 is TGTGCCAGCAGCTTGGAAACAAGGACGGCTAGCACAGATACGCAGTATTTT. Translating it yields CASSLETRTASTDTQYF.

This chain uses TRBV20-1 with TRBJ2-5, with a tentative D call TRBD1 (6 bases). The length of the CDR3 is 15 residues. The V gene's germline CDR1 is DFQATT and CDR2 SNEGSKA (reference sequence). Trimming shortened V by 0 bases and J by 0 bases, and 11 bases separated the two germline ends. The CDR3 sequence: CSARDPTGNQETQYF. The CDR3 DNA follows: TGCAGTGCTAGAGATCCCACAGGGAACCAAGAGACCCAGTACTTC.

This chain joins TRBV19 and TRBJ2-2, with D unclear. Deletions cut 5 bases from V and 0 bases from J, with 13 bases between. There are 16 residues in the CDR3. The germline CDR1 and CDR2 sequences are LNHDA and SQIVND (reference sequence). The CDR3 spells CASSLGPGANTGELFF. The DNA of the CDR3 is TGTGCCAGTAGTCTGGGTCCTGGGGCGAACACCGGGGAGCTGTTTTTT.

The chain combines TRBV4-1 with TRBJ2-7, with 9 bases fitting TRBD1. CDR3 length: 15 amino acids. V lost 7 bases to trimming and J lost 4 bases; unmatched junction nucleotides: 11. Germline V gene data show CDR1 as MGHRA and CDR2 as YSYEKL. Here the CDR3 reads CASTPSTGGRYEQYF. In DNA, the CDR3 is TGCGCCAGCACTCCCTCGACAGGGGGAAGGTACGAGCAGTACTTC.

V usage is TRBV5-6 and J usage is TRBJ2-1, with D maybe TRBD2 (6 bases). The CDR3 has 12 residues. CDR1 is SGHDT, CDR2 YYEEEE, per germline. Deletions cut 5 bases from V and 8 bases from J, with 11 bases between. This chain's CDR3 is CASSRLVHEQFF. The CDR3 nucleotides read TGTGCCAGCAGTCGACTAGTTCATGAGCAGTTCTTC. The full variable domain, its missing parts supplied by reference TRBV5-6 and TRBJ2-1, is DAGVTQSPTHLIKTRGQQVTLRCSPKSGHDTVSWYQQALGQGPQFIFQYYEEEERQRGNFPDRFSGHQFPNYSSELNVNALLLGDSALYLCASSRLVHEQFFGPGTRLTVL.

In DNA, the CDR3 is TGTGCCAGCAGCCGGGGGGGGTCCTACGAGCAGTACGTC. Translated: CASSRGGSYEQYV. The rearrangement links TRBV5-4 to TRBJ2-7; 8 bases are shared with TRBD2. Per the germline V gene, CDR1 is SGHNT and CDR2 is YYREEE (reference sequence). The trim removed 4 bases at V and 1 base at J, leaving 1 base unmatched. The CDR3 is 13 residues long.

The table lists this clonotype with a few counts. V and J are TRBV7-9 and TRBJ1-6, with 10 positions matching TRBD1. The CDR3 is made up of 16 amino acids. Germline CDR1 is SEHNR and CDR2 is FQNEAQ (reference sequence). Unmatched junction bases numbered 6, after V lost 1 base and J lost 9 bases. As DNA, the CDR3 is TGTGCCAGCAGCTTAGAGGGACAGGGGCCGAGTTCACCCCTCCACTTT. Translation gives CASSLEGQGPSSPLHF.

The chain has TRBV2 and TRBJ2-3; no definite D call. The CDR3 consists of 14 residues. CDR1 and CDR2 (germline): SNHLY, FYNNEI. V was trimmed by 4 bases and J by 0 bases, leaving 8 bases between them. CDR3 residues: CASSGVGSTDTQYF. The CDR3 coding sequence is TGTGCCAGCAGTGGCGTCGGCAGCACAGATACGCAGTATTTT.

This clonotype was counted between two and nine times. The chain is built from TRBV7-4 and TRBJ1-5; D remains ambiguous. The CDR3 sequence is 15 residues long. CDR1 and CDR2 from the germline V gene are SGHVT and SQSDAQ. With 2 bases removed from V and 1 base from J, the gap between germline ends came to 9 bases. DNA for the CDR3: TGTGCCAGCAGCTTACTGTCAGTGAGCAATCAGCCCCAGCATTTT. Its protein is CASSLLSVSNQPQHF.

The chain uses TRBV3-1 and TRBJ1-6; D gene unclear. Trimming shortened V by 2 bases and J by 11 bases, and 10 bases separated the two germline ends. CDR3 length equals 13 residues. Germline values: CDR1 LGHDT, CDR2 YNNKEL (reference sequence). In DNA form, the CDR3 reads TGTGCCAGCAGCCAATTCGAGTCAGCACCCCTCCACTTT. Protein sequence: CASSQFESAPLHF.

The CDR3 coding sequence is TGTGCCATCATGGGGACTAGCGGGGCCAATGAGCAGTTCTTC. Translating it yields CAIMGTSGANEQFF. The chain carries TRBV10-3 and TRBJ2-1, with 13 bases that match TRBD2. The CDR3 extends over 14 amino acids. Trimming took 7 bases from V and 6 from J; bases not matched to a gene: 3. The germline V gene encodes CDR1 ENHRY and CDR2 SYGVKD.

V and J are TRBV7-2 and TRBJ2-2; a possible D gene is TRBD2 (7 bases). Germline V gives CDR1 SGHTA, CDR2 FQGNSA. This CDR3 region has 16 residues. The V end lost 5 bases, the J end lost 4 bases, and 17 bases lay between the germline ends. The CDR3 region is CASSPRGGAITGELFF. CDR3 sequence (DNA): TGTGCCAGCAGCCCCCGTGGGGGGGCAATCACCGGGGAGCTGTTTTTT.

This clonotype was recorded a few times. The chain uses TRBV12-3 or TRBV12-4 and TRBJ2-2; 7 bases map to TRBD1. V gave up 5 bases and J gave up 6 bases; unmatched junction bases: 3. CDR3 length: 13 residues. CDR3 residues: CASSMTGPGELFF. CDR3 nucleotide sequence: TGTGCCAGCAGTATGACAGGGCCCGGGGAGCTGTTTTTT.